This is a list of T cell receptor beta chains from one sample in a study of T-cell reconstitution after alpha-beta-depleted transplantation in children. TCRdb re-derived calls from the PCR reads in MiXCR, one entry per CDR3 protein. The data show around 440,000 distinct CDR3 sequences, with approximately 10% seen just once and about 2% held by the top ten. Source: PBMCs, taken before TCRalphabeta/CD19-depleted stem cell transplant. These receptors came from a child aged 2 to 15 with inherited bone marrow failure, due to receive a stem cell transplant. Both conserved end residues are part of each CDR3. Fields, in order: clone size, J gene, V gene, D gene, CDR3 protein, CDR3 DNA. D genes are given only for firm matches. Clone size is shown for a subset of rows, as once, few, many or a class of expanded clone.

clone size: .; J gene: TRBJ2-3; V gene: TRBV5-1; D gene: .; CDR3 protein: CASSLWVGSSDTQYF; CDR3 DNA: TGCGCCAGCAGCTTGTGGGTAGGGAGTTCAGATACGCAGTATTTT
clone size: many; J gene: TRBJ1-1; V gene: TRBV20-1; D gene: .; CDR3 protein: CSAIRSGGNTEAFF; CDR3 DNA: TGCAGTGCTATCCGCTCCGGGGGGAACACTGAAGCTTTCTTT
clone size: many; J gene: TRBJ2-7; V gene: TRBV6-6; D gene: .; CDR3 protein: CASRHRVDEQYF; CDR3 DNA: TGTGCCAGCCGACACCGGGTTGACGAGCAGTACTTC
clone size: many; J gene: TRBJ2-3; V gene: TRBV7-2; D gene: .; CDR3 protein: CASSLRRITDTQYF; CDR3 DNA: TGTGCCAGCAGCCTTAGGAGGATCACAGATACGCAGTATTTT
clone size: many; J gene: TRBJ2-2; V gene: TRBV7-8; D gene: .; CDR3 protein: CASSLSSGPIAGELFF; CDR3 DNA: TGTGCCAGCAGCTTATCCAGCGGGCCTATAGCCGGGGAGCTGTTTTTT
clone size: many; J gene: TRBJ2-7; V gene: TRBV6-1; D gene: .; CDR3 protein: CASSLADGYEQYF; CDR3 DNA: TGTGCCAGCAGTCTAGCCGATGGGTACGAGCAGTACTTC
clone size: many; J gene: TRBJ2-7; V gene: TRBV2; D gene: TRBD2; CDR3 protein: CASSRLAGPTYEQYF; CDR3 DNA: TGTGCCAGCAGCCGACTAGCGGGACCCACCTACGAGCAGTACTTC
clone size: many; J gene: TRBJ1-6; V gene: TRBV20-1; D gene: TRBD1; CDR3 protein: CSALGTGLSYNSPLHF; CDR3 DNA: TGCAGTGCTTTGGGGACAGGTCTCTCCTATAATTCACCCCTCCACTTT
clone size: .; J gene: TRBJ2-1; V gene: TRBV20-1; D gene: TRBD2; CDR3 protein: CSARGREGTSGSSYNEQFF; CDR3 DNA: TGCAGTGCTAGGGGTCGGGAGGGGACTAGCGGGAGCTCCTACAATGAGCAGTTCTTC
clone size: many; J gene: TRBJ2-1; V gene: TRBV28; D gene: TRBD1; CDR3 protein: CASSSQQGVTYNEQFF; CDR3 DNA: TGTGCCAGCAGTTCGCAACAGGGGGTGACCTACAATGAGCAGTTCTTC
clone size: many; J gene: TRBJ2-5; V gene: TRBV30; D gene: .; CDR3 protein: CAWSGGGLETQYF; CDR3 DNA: TGTGCCTGGAGTGGAGGGGGTTTGGAGACCCAGTACTTC
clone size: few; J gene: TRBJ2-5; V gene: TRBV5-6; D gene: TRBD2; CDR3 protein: CASSYEGLAGKETQYF; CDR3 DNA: TGTGCCAGCAGCTACGAGGGACTAGCGGGTAAAGAGACCCAGTACTTC
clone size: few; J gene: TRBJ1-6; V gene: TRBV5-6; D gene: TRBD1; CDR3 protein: CASSYSGQAPSSYNSPLHF; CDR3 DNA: TGTGCCAGCAGCTATTCCGGACAGGCCCCCAGCTCCTATAATTCACCCCTCCACTTT
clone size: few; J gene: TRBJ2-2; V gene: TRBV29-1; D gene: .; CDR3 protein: CSVERQNTGELFF; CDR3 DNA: TGCAGCGTTGAGCGGCAGAACACCGGGGAGCTGTTTTTT
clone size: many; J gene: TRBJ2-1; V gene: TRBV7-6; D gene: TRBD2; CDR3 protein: CASSLLGASGYNEQFF; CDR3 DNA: TGTGCCAGCAGCTTACTGGGTGCTAGCGGTTACAATGAGCAGTTCTTC
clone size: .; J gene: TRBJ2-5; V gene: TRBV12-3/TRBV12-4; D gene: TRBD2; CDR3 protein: CASSPLTGGSSGETQYF; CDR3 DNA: TGTGCCAGCAGTCCTTTGACTGGCGGGAGTTCCGGAGAGACCCAGTACTTC
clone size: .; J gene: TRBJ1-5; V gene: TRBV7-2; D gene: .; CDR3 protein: CASSLALGVGDQPQHF; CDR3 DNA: TGTGCCAGCAGCTTAGCTTTGGGGGTCGGAGATCAGCCCCAGCATTTT
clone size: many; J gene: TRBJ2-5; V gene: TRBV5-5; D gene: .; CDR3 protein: CASSFTGTQETQYF; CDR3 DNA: TGTGCCAGCAGCTTTACCGGGACCCAAGAGACCCAGTACTTC
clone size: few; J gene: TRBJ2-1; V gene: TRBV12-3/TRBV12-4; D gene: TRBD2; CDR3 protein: CASSSWASGTNEQFF; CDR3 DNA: TGTGCCAGCAGTTCGTGGGCTAGCGGGACGAATGAGCAGTTCTTC
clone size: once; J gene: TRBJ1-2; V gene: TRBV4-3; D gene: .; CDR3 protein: CASSPVAGRTYGYTF; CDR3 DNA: TGCGCCAGCAGCCCCGTCGCAGGGCGCACCTATGGCTACACCTTC
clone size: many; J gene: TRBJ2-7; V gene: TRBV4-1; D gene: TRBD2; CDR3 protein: CASSQAIAGVPYEQYF; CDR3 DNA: TGCGCCAGCAGCCAAGCTATAGCGGGAGTCCCCTACGAGCAGTACTTC
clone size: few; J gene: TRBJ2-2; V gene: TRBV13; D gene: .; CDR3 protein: CASSLISGEEWTGELFF; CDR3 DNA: TGTGCCAGCAGCTTAATATCAGGGGAAGAATGGACCGGGGAGCTGTTTTTT
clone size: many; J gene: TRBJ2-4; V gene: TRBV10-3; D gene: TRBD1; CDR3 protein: CAISESGTGNIQYF; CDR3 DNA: TGTGCCATCAGTGAGTCGGGGACAGGCAACATTCAGTACTTC
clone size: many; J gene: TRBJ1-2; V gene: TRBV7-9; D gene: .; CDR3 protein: CASSFRDGPFDYGYTF; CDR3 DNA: TGTGCCAGCAGCTTCCGGGACGGCCCATTTGACTATGGCTACACCTTC
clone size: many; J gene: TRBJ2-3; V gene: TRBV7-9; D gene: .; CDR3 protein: CASSSNRDTQYF; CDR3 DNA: TGTGCCAGCAGCTCAAATAGAGATACGCAGTATTTT
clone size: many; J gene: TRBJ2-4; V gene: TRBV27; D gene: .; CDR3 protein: CASSLASLAKNIQYF; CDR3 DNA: TGTGCCAGCAGTTTAGCGTCTCTAGCCAAAAACATTCAGTACTTC
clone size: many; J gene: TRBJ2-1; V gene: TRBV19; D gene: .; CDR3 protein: CASSASLASSYNEQFF; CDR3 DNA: TGTGCCAGTAGTGCGTCTCTTGCGTCCTCCTACAATGAGCAGTTCTTC
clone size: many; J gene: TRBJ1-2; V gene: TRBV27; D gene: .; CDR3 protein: CASSLFSRAYYGYTF; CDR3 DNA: TGTGCCAGCAGTTTATTTTCCCGGGCCTACTATGGCTACACCTTC